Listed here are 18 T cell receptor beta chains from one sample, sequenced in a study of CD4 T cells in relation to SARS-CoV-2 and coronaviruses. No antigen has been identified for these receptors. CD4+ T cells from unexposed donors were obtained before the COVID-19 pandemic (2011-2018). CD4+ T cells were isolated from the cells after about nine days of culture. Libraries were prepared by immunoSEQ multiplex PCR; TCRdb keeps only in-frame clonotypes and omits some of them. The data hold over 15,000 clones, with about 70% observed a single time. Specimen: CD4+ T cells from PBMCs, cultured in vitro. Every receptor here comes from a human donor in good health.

CDR3 loop: CSVVWALNSNQPQHF. The CDR3 nucleotides are TGCAGCGTTGTTTGGGCACTTAATAGCAATCAGCCCCAGCATTTT. V is TRBV29-1 and J is TRBJ1-5; D gene ambiguous. CDR1 and CDR2 (germline): SQVTM, ANQGSEA. There are 15 residues in the CDR3. Trimming pared 4 bases from V and 0 bases from J, leaving 13 bases between.

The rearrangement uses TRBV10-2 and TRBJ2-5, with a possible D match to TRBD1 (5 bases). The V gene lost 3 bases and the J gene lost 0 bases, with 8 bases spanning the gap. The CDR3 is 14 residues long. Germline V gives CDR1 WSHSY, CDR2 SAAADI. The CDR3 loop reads CASSDQGYQETQYF. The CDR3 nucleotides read TGCGCCAGCAGTGACCAGGGCTACCAAGAGACCCAGTACTTC.

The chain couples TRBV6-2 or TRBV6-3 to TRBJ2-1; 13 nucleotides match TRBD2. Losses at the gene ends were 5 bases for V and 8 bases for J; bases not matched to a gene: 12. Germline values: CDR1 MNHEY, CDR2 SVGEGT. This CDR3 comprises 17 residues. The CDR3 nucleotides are TGTGCCAGCAGTCTGGACGGACTAGCGGGAGTTGGAGATGAGCAGTTCTTC. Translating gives CASSLDGLAGVGDEQFF.

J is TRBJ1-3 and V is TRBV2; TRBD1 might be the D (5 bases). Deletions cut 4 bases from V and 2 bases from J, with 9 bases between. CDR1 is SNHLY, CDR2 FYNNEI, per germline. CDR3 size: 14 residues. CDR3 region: CASSVQGPGNTIYF. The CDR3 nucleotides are TGTGCCAGCAGTGTGCAGGGCCCTGGAAACACCATATATTTT. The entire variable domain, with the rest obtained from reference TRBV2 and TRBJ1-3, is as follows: EPEVTQTPSHQVTQMGQEVILRCVPISNHLYFYWYRQILGQKVEFLVSFYNNEISEKSEIFDDQFSVERPDGSNFTLKIRSTKLEDSAMYFCASSVQGPGNTIYFGEGSWLTVV.

The CDR3 loop reads CASSPRAGGWEKLFF. The CDR3 DNA reads as TGTGCCAGCAGTCCCCGGGCAGGGGGCTGGGAAAAACTGTTTTTT. This rearrangement joins TRBV27 to TRBJ1-4, with 8 bases matching TRBD1. CDR1 is MNHEY and CDR2 is SMNVEV in the germline V gene (reference sequence). The V and J ends lost 5 bases and 8 bases, in that order; junction bases with no gene match: 10. CDR3 length: 15 residues.

As DNA, the CDR3 is TGCAGTGCTAGAGTGGGAGATACGCAGTATTTT. Amino acids: CSARVGDTQYF. The rearrangement joins TRBV20-1 to TRBJ2-3; D remains ambiguous. The length of the CDR3 is 11 residues. Germline V lookup: CDR1 DFQATT, CDR2 SNEGSKA (reference sequence). V lost 1 base, J lost 5 bases, and 4 bases lay in between.

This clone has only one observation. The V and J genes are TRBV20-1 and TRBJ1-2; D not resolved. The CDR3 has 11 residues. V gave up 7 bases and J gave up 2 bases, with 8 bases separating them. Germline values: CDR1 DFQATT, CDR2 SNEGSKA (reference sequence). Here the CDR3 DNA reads TGCAGTGTCGGGGTAAACTATGGCTACACCTTC. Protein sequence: CSVGVNYGYTF.

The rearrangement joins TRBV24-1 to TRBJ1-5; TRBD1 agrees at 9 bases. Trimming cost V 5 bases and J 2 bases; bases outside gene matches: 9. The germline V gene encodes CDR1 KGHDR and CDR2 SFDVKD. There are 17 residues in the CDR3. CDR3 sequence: CATSGGTGTYGNQPQHF. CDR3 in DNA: TGTGCCACCAGTGGGGGGACAGGGACCTATGGCAATCAGCCCCAGCATTTT.

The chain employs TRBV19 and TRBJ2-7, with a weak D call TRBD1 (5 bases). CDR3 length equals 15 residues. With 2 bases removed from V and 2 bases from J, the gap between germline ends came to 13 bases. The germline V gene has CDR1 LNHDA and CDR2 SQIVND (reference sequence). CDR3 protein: CASSISSDKTYEQYF. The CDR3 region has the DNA TGTGCCAGTAGTATAAGTTCGGACAAGACCTACGAGCAGTACTTC.

As DNA, the CDR3 is TGTGCCAGCAGCTTGTACAATGGCTACACCTTC. Translation gives CASSLYNGYTF. The gene calls are TRBV5-8 and TRBJ1-2, with unresolved D. The CDR3 totals 11 residues. V lost 1 base and J 6 bases, leaving 4 bases between the germline ends. In germline, CDR1 is SGHTS, CDR2 YDEGEE. Full variable domain (remainder filled in from reference TRBV5-8 and TRBJ1-2): EAGVTQSPTHLIKTRGQQATLRCSPISGHTSVYWYQQALGLGLQFLLWYDEGEERNRGNFPPRFSGRQFPNYSSELNVNALELEDSALYLCASSLYNGYTFGSGTRLTVV.

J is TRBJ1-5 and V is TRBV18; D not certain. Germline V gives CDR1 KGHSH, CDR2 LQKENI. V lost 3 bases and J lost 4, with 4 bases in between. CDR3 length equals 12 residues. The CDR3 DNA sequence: TGTGCCAGCTCACCGGGGAATCAGCCCCAGCATTTT. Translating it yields CASSPGNQPQHF.

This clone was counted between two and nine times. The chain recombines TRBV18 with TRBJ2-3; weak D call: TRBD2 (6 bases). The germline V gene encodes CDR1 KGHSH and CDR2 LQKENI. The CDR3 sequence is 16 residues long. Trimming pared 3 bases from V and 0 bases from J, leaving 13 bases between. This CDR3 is CASSPTSLPSTDTQYF. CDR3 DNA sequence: TGTGCCAGCTCACCGACTAGTCTTCCTAGCACAGATACGCAGTATTTT.

This chain's CDR3 is CASSVDGYYGYTF. The CDR3 bases are TGTGCCAGCAGCGTTGACGGGTACTATGGCTACACCTTC. The chain combines TRBV9 with TRBJ1-2, with D unclear. The V gene's germline CDR1 is SGDLS and CDR2 YYNGEE. Trimming took 2 bases from V and 3 from J, leaving 8 bases between them. This CDR3 comprises 13 residues.

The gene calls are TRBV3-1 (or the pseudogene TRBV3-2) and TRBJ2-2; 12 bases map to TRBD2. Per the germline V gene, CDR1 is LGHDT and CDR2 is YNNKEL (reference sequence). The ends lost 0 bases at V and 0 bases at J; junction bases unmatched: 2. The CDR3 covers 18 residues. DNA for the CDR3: TGTGCCAGCAGCCAAGAACTAGCGGGAGGCACGAACACCGGGGAGCTGTTTTTT. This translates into CASSQELAGGTNTGELFF.

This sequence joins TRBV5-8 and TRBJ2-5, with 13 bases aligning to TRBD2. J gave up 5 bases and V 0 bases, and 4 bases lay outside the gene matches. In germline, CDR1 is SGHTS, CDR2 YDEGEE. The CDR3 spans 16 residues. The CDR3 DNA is TGTGCCAGCAGCTTGGGACTAGCGGGAGGCAGGGAGACCCAGTACTTC. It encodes CASSLGLAGGRETQYF.

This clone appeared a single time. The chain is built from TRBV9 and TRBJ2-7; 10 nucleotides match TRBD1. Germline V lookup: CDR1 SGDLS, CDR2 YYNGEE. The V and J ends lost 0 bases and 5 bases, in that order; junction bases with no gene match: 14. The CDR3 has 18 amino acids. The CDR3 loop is CASSVAPFLGTGAHEQYF. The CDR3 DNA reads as TGTGCCAGCAGCGTAGCACCTTTTTTGGGGACAGGGGCCCACGAGCAGTACTTC.

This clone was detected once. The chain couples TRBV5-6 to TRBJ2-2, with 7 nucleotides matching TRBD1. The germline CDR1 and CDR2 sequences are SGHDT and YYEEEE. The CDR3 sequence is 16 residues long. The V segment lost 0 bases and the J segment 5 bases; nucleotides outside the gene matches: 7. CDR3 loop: CASSLARQGGTGELFF. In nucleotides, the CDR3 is TGTGCCAGCAGCTTGGCCCGACAGGGTGGAACCGGGGAGCTGTTTTTT.

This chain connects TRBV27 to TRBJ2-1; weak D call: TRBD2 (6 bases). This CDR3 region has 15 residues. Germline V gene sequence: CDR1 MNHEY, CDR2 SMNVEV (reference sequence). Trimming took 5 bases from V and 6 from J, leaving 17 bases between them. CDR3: CASSPFGEVFNEQFF. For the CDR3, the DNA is TGTGCCAGCAGTCCTTTTGGGGAGGTTTTCAATGAGCAGTTCTTC.